A single sample gave rise to the 16 T cell receptor beta chains below, sequenced in a study of tumor-infiltrating lymphocytes in primary liver carcinoma. Production of TCR beta cDNA used around 500 ng total RNA together with a constant-region primer. For TCR beta, libraries were produced by three nested multiplex PCR rounds using slightly modified ARM-PCR. Use of TRBV1-TRBV30 forward primers with a C-beta reverse primer characterized the first two PCR rounds, which lasted 10 cycles each. TCRdb reanalysed the multiplex PCR reads using MiXCR and keeps one entry per CDR3 protein. The profile covers some 94,000 distinct CDR3 sequences, with 69% appearing a single time and roughly 10% taken by the ten largest. From unsorted bulk tissue weighing roughly 18-31 mg, DNA and RNA were co-extracted. The source material was liver tumor tissue from sampling region 5. Subset of the sample: tumor region T5, tumor centre. All receptors come from a woman aged 55-70 years with primary liver carcinoma and hepatitis B virus infection.

The rearrangement joins TRBV10-1 to TRBJ2-2; D is ambiguous. Trimming stripped 5 bases from V and 5 bases from J, with 9 bases between. CDR1 and CDR2 (germline): WNHNN, SYGVQD (reference sequence). The CDR3 consists of 13 residues. The CDR3 nucleotides are TGCGCCAGCAGTAAGGTGTCAACCGGGGAGCTGTTTTTT. Translation gives CASSKVSTGELFF.

As concerns this clonotype: An end of the junction differs from the germline gene, which may be a read error. This chain connects TRBV11-2 to TRBJ2-2, with TRBD2 as a possible D gene (5 bases). CDR3 size: 15 residues. The germline V gene has CDR1 SGHAT and CDR2 FQNNGV. The CDR3 sequence: CASGPPQGPAGELLF. In nucleotides, the CDR3 is TGTGCCAGTGGCCCTCCGCAAGGACCGGCCGGGGAGCTGTTATTT. Full variable domain (outside the CDR3, taken from reference TRBV11-2 and TRBJ2-2): EAGVAQSPRYKIIEKRQSVAFWCNPISGHATLYWYQQILGQGPKLLIQFQNNGVVDDSQLPKDRFSAERLKGVDSTLKIQPAKLEDSAVYLCASGPPQGPAGELLFGEGSRLTVL.

Turning to this clonotype: A read error is likely, as this CDR3 ends without the conserved phenylalanine or tryptophan. The V call is TRBV29-1, the J call TRBJ1-5; D remains ambiguous. CDR1 is SQVTM and CDR2 is ANQGSEA in the germline V gene. CDR3 length: 13 residues. V was cut by 6 bases and J by 6 bases, with 15 bases left in between. The CDR3 nucleotides read TGCAGCGTCTTAGTTTCTGGGAGTCAGCCCCAGCATTCT. It translates to CSVLVSGSQPQHS.

The chain uses TRBV5-1 and TRBJ2-3; 9 bases agree with TRBD2. The CDR3 length is 21 residues. The V segment lost 0 bases and the J segment 2 bases; nucleotides outside the gene matches: 19. Germline values: CDR1 SGHRS, CDR2 YFSETQ. Written as DNA, the CDR3 is TGCGCCAGCAGCTTGGGAGTTCGGCGGGAGGGCCAATTAGGCCTCACAGATACGCAGTATTTT. Translating gives CASSLGVRREGQLGLTDTQYF.

This clonotype was found once. This may come from a read error, since a much larger clone is one base off. The DNA of the CDR3 is TGTGCCAGCAGTTTTTCGAGTAGGCACGAGGAGCTGTTTTTT. This codes for CASSFSSRHEELFF. The chain employs TRBV28 and TRBJ2-2; no clear D gene. Per germline, CDR1 MDHEN and CDR2 SYDVKM. V gave up 3 bases and J gave up 10 bases, with 15 bases separating them. The length of the CDR3 is 14 residues.

This clonotype appeared once. The junction departs from germline at one end; a sequencing error may be responsible. The chain has TRBV18 and TRBJ2-2, with 9 bases lining up with TRBD1. The CDR3 covers 16 residues. Germline V gives CDR1 KGHSH, CDR2 LQKENI. The CDR3 nucleotides are TGTGCCAGCTCACCTGGGACAGGGTTTGGCACCCGGGAGCTGTTTTTT. Its protein is CASSPGTGFGTRELFF.

About this clonotype itself: One junction end disagrees with the germline gene, perhaps due to a read error. This chain connects TRBV5-1 to TRBJ1-5; D possibly corresponds to TRBD1 (5 bases). Germline CDR1 SGHRS, CDR2 YFSETQ. The CDR3 is 16 residues long. The CDR3 DNA reads as TGCTCCAGCAGCTTGGGGCCAGGAGAACCCAATCAGCCCCAGCATTTT. Translated, it gives CSSSLGPGEPNQPQHF.

Comment on this clonotype: One junction end disagrees with the germline gene, perhaps due to a read error. The rearrangement joins TRBV11-2 to TRBJ2-3, with D tentatively TRBD2 (5 bases). The germline gives CDR1 SGHAT, CDR2 FQNNGV. CDR3 length equals 14 residues. The chain's CDR3 is CASRLDGDIDTQYF. CDR3 nucleotides: TGTGCCAGCAGATTAGACGGGGATATCGATACGCAGTATTTT.

V usage is TRBV12-3 or TRBV12-4 and J usage is TRBJ2-5, with D perhaps matching TRBD1 or TRBD2 (5 bases each). V lost 7 bases and J 2 bases, leaving 23 bases between the germline ends. The CDR3 is made up of 17 amino acids. CDR3 in DNA: TGTGCCAGCACTTTTTCCGGGGCTCTGTTGGGGCAAGAGACCCAGTACTTC. It specifies CASTFSGALLGQETQYF.

As concerns this clonotype: Since a much larger clone is just one base distant, this may be a read error. The rearrangement uses TRBV7-8 and TRBJ2-1; no definite D call. CDR1 SGHVS and CDR2 FQNEAQ come from the germline V gene. This CDR3 has 16 residues. Trimming took off 5 bases at V and 0 bases at J, with 14 bases between the two ends. The CDR3: CASSPPVACSYNEQFF. CDR3 bases: TGTGCCAGCAGCCCCCCAGTAGCCTGCTCCTACAATGAGCAGTTCTTC.

Many counts were recorded for this clonotype. V usage is TRBV4-2 and J usage is TRBJ2-7; 8 bases line up with TRBD1. V gave up 1 base and J gave up 1 base; unmatched junction bases: 9. Looked up from germline, CDR1 is LGHNA and CDR2 is YNFKEQ. This CDR3 contains 17 residues. The CDR3 reads CASSQALSGGGSYEQYF. DNA of the CDR3: TGTGCCAGCAGCCAAGCTTTATCAGGGGGCGGATCCTACGAGCAGTACTTC.

Points on this clonotype: A much larger clone sits a single nucleotide away, making a read error possible. Lacking the conserved final phenylalanine or tryptophan, this CDR3 likely reflects a read error. The V call is TRBV5-1, the J call TRBJ1-1; D remains unclear. Trimming removed 0 bases at V and 4 bases at J, with 16 bases between. The CDR3 totals 16 residues. Germline loops: CDR1 SGHRS, CDR2 YFSETQ. The CDR3 spells CASSLAVGLGGTEAFS. The CDR3 DNA sequence: TGCGCCAGCAGCTTGGCCGTTGGGTTGGGCGGCACTGAAGCTTTCTCT.

V usage is TRBV19 and J usage is TRBJ2-7; D is possibly TRBD1 or TRBD2 (5 bases each). In germline, CDR1 is LNHDA, CDR2 SQIVND (reference sequence). The CDR3 is 15 residues long. V shed 2 bases and J shed 6 bases, with 17 bases lying between them. The CDR3 nucleotides are TGTGCCAGTAGTATATTCTCTAGCTCCGGGGCCGAGCAGTACTTC. Its protein product is CASSIFSSSGAEQYF.

Concerning this clonotype itself: The conserved phenylalanine or tryptophan is not found at the CDR3 terminus, so this likely reflects a read error. This rearrangement joins TRBV7-9 to TRBJ2-2; D unclear. This CDR3 is built from 16 residues. Germline assignment: CDR1 SEHNR and CDR2 FQNEAQ (reference sequence). The DNA for the CDR3 is TGTACCAGCAGCTTATCGTACGGGCCGCAGCCCGGGGAGCTGTTTGTT. It is translated as CTSSLSYGPQPGELFV.

Comments on this clonotype: At one boundary the junction diverges from the germline segment, which might be a read error. The chain joins TRBV6-5 to TRBJ2-3, with TRBD2 matching over 9 bases. The germline V gene encodes CDR1 MNHEY and CDR2 SVGAGI. CDR3 length: 15 residues. This CDR3 reads CATPVSSGRGDTQCF. CDR3 sequence (DNA): TGTGCCACACCAGTGAGTAGCGGGAGAGGAGATACGCAGTGTTTT.

This clonotype was seen more than once but under ten times. Mismatch with germline at one junction end may stem from a read error. This rearrangement joins TRBV11-2 to TRBJ2-2; D is undetermined. Germline loops: CDR1 SGHAT, CDR2 FQNNGV. The CDR3 is made up of 13 amino acids. The CDR3 nucleotides read TGTACCAGCAGCTTAGTGCGTTATGGGGAGCTGTTTTTT. It translates to CTSSLVRYGELFF.